The 14 T cell receptor beta chains given below trace back to one sample, sequenced in a study of blood T cells in healthy people across ages. With a J-beta primer mix and a sample-barcoded 5' primer, a second PCR ran about 7 to 12 cycles. Each CDR3 protein is one row after TCRdb ran MiXCR on the 5' RACE reads. The data hold hundreds of thousands of distinct CDR3 sequences, with over 40% observed a single time. The sequencing input was blood. The receptors were gathered from a man older than 75 in good health.

About this clonotype itself: The CDR3 ends on some other residue instead of the conserved phenylalanine or tryptophan, so this is likely a read error. The J gene is TRBJ2-1, the V gene TRBV7-2; D not certain. The CDR3 covers 15 residues. Germline V lookup: CDR1 SGHTA, CDR2 FQGNSA. V dropped 1 base and J dropped 10 bases, with 17 bases sitting between them. CDR3 sequence reads: CASSLGIGVSNEQFL. The CDR3 bases are TGTGCCAGCAGCTTAGGAATCGGAGTCAGCAACGAGCAGTTCCTC.

The chain is built from TRBV5-6 and TRBJ1-2; no definite D call. CDR1 is SGHDT, CDR2 YYEEEE, per germline. Trimming cost V 1 base and J 4 bases, with 14 bases left between them. This CDR3 has 15 amino acids. The CDR3 region is CASSLRGTELYGYTF. DNA of the CDR3: TGTGCCAGCAGCTTGCGGGGTACGGAACTCTATGGCTACACCTTC.

The J gene is TRBJ2-1, the V gene TRBV27; 7 positions match TRBD2. This CDR3 has 16 amino acids. Per germline, CDR1 MNHEY and CDR2 SMNVEV (reference sequence). The V gene end was trimmed by 0 bases and the J gene end by 3 bases; junction bases not matched to a gene: 5. The CDR3 sequence is CASSLSTGGNYNEQFF. CDR3 coding DNA: TGTGCCAGCAGTTTATCAACGGGAGGAAACTACAATGAGCAGTTCTTC.

There are a few counts of this clonotype. This chain uses TRBV6-6 with TRBJ2-5; D uncertain. The DNA end is a closer match to TRBJ2-7, so the J assignment may be wrong. Per the germline V gene, CDR1 is MNHNY and CDR2 is SVGAGI (reference sequence). This CDR3 comprises 14 residues. CDR3 DNA sequence: TGTGCCAGCAGTCCCCTTAGAGACGGAAACGAGCAGTACTTC. It specifies CASSPLRDGNEQYF.

This clonotype has a handful of counts. This chain connects TRBV7-2 to TRBJ2-1; either TRBD1 or TRBD2 may fit D (5 bases each). The V and J ends lost 0 bases and 9 bases respectively, with 15 bases between them. Per the germline V gene, CDR1 is SGHTA and CDR2 is FQGNSA. This CDR3 contains 15 residues. Here the CDR3 reads CASSLAERGASEQFF. In DNA, the CDR3 is TGTGCCAGCAGCTTAGCGGAACGAGGGGCTTCTGAGCAGTTCTTC.

This chain links TRBV24-1 with TRBJ2-3, with 7 bases fitting TRBD2. The CDR3 length is 15 residues. Germline V gives CDR1 KGHDR, CDR2 SFDVKD. Unmatched junction bases numbered 5, after V lost 5 bases and J lost 1 base. The CDR3 DNA reads TGTGCCACCAGTGGAGTAGCGGGCCGCACAGATACGCAGTATTTT. Translated, it gives CATSGVAGRTDTQYF.

The V and J genes are TRBV18 and TRBJ2-5, with 14 bases matching TRBD2. CDR1 and CDR2 from the germline V gene are KGHSH and LQKENI. V gave up 0 bases and J gave up 5 bases; unmatched junction bases: 5. CDR3 length equals 17 residues. The DNA for the CDR3 is TGTGCCAGCTCACCACCGGGACTAGCGGGGGTTGCGGAGACCCAGTACTTC. Translation: CASSPPGLAGVAETQYF. Looking up the rest from reference TRBV18 and TRBJ2-5 gives the full variable domain: NAGVMQNPRHLVRRRGQEARLRCSPMKGHSHVYWYRQLPEEGLKFMVYLQKENIIDESGMPKERFSAEFPKEGPSILRIQQVVRGDSAAYFCASSPPGLAGVAETQYFGPGTRLLVL.

This clonotype appeared once. V is TRBV7-8 and J is TRBJ2-3; a weak D match, TRBD1 (6 bases). Trimming stripped 4 bases from V and 3 bases from J, with 17 bases between. The CDR3 has 16 residues. Germline V gene sequence: CDR1 SGHVS, CDR2 FQNEAQ. For the CDR3, the DNA is TGTGCCAGCAGCTCCTACGAGACAGGACGGACAGATACGCAGTATTTT. Its translation: CASSSYETGRTDTQYF.

In its sample, this clonotype was seen a few times. The V call is TRBV5-1, the J call TRBJ2-5; 12 bases align to TRBD2. The CDR3 covers 16 residues. CDR1 is SGHRS and CDR2 is YFSETQ in the germline V gene. Germline trimming cut 4 bases from V and 5 bases from J; bases unmatched to any gene: 9. The CDR3 nucleotides read TGCGCCAGCAGCAACAGACTAGCGGGAGCATCGGAGACCCAGTACTTC. Translating gives CASSNRLAGASETQYF.

This clonotype was seen a few times. The rearrangement links TRBV6-5 to TRBJ2-3, with 10 bases fitting TRBD1. V trimming: 2 bases; J trimming: 1 base; junction bases outside the gene matches: 3. The length of the CDR3 is 16 residues. Germline CDR1 reads MNHEY; CDR2 reads SVGAGI. The CDR3 DNA is TGTGCCAGCAGTTACGGTGGGACAGGGGGCACAGATACGCAGTATTTT. Amino acids: CASSYGGTGGTDTQYF.

In DNA form, the CDR3 reads TGCAGTGCTGGACTAGCGGTTTCAGATACGCAGTATTTT. Its protein is CSAGLAVSDTQYF. This chain connects TRBV20-1 to TRBJ2-3; 10 nucleotides match TRBD2. Germline CDR1 and CDR2: DFQATT and SNEGSKA (reference sequence). The CDR3 is made up of 13 amino acids. With 5 bases clipped from V and 4 bases from J, the junction kept 3 bases outside the gene matches.

In this sample, this clonotype turned up many times. J is TRBJ2-7 and V is TRBV4-2; TRBD1 matches 9 bases. The CDR3 contains 14 residues. V shed 0 bases and J 7 bases; nucleotides not matched to a gene: 4. CDR1 is LGHNA, CDR2 YNFKEQ, per germline. CDR3 amino acids: CASSQDWDREEQYF. The CDR3 DNA sequence: TGTGCCAGCAGCCAAGATTGGGACAGGGAAGAGCAGTACTTC.

Only a few counts were recorded for this clonotype. The chain recombines TRBV7-9 with TRBJ1-2; no clear D. V dropped 1 base and J dropped 4 bases, with 10 bases sitting between them. This CDR3 has 14 residues. CDR1 is SEHNR, CDR2 FQNEAQ, per germline (reference sequence). As DNA, the CDR3 is TGTGCCAGCAGCTTAGTGGGGTCGGGCTATGGCTACACCTTC. Residues: CASSLVGSGYGYTF.

This clonotype occurred a few times. The chain has TRBV5-6 and TRBJ2-4, with D possibly matching TRBD2 (6 bases). The DNA end lines up better with TRBJ2-7; the J call may be wrong. CDR1 and CDR2 from the germline V gene are SGHDT and YYEEEE. CDR3 length: 14 amino acids. The CDR3 bases are TGTGCCAGCAGCTTCGGGGGTCTCAACTACGAGCAGTACTTC. Residues: CASSFGGLNYEQYF.